There are a few counts of the clone carrying this T cell receptor (beta chain). The antigen remains undetermined. The sample is drawn from a study of identical twins. The study's findings and limits: There was an excess of low generation probability in the out-of-frame alpha sequences that twins shared. With abundant cord blood beta clonotypes, insertions were fewer; memory repertoires showed no such pattern.

The CDR3 runs 18 residues. The V end was cut by 1 base, the J end by 7 bases, with 23 bases between. Per germline, CDR1 MNHNS and CDR2 SASEGT. Healthy Caucasians alone served as donors. Unique molecular identifiers were present on cDNA, and template switching added a universal primer site. TCRdb re-analysed the 5' RACE reads in MiXCR, keeping a single row per CDR3 protein. The repertoire holds 200,000 to 250,000 distinct CDR3 sequences, with 6.5% to 8.5% as singletons. The same specimen was also included in a second study, on yellow fever vaccine responses in identical twins.

The source material was memory (CD45RO+) T cells sorted from blood. The chain couples TRBV6-1 to TRBJ1-5, with no clear D. The receptor comes from a young woman in good health. The CDR3 loop reads CASSEGREGTIRIQPQHF. CDR3 nucleotides: TGTGCCAGCAGTGAAGGTCGGGAAGGAACGATAAGGATACAGCCCCAGCATTTT.